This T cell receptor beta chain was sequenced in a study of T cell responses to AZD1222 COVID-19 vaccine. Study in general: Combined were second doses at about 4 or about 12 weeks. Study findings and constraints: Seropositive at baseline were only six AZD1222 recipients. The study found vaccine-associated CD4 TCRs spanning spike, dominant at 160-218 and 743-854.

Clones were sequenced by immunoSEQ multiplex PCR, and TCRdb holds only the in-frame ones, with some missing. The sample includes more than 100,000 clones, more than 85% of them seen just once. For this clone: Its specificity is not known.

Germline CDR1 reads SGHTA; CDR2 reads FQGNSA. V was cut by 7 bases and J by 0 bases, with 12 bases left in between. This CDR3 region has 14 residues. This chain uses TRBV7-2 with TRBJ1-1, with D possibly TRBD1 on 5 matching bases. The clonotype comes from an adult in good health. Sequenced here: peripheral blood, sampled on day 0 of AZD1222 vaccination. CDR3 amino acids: CASTLGVLNTEAFF. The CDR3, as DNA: TGTGCCAGCACCCTGGGGGTGTTGAACACTGAAGCTTTCTTT.